One sample yielded the 11 T cell receptor beta chains listed below, sequenced in a study of CD8 T cells in Susac syndrome. RNA, at about 0.45 to 1 ug, was reverse transcribed with random hexamers. Each CDR3 protein is one row after TCRdb ran MiXCR on the immunoSEQ multiplex PCR reads. The table includes roughly 170,000 distinct CDR3 sequences, roughly 92% detected once. The sequencing input was CD4+ T cells from PBMCs. The source is a human donor with multiple sclerosis.

J is TRBJ2-4 and V is TRBV20-1; D uncertain. Deletions cut 0 bases from V and 5 bases from J, with 11 bases between. The CDR3 runs 14 residues. Germline V gene lookup returns CDR1 DFQATT and CDR2 SNEGSKA (reference sequence). The CDR3 here is CSARDIGTQNIQYF. The CDR3 DNA follows: TGCAGTGCTAGAGATATAGGTACCCAAAACATTCAGTACTTC.

Here the CDR3 DNA reads TGTGCCAGTACCCCGGGAGGGTTTGAAGCTTTCTTT. This encodes CASTPGGFEAFF. The chain links TRBV19 to TRBJ1-1, with unresolved D. The CDR3 has 12 amino acids. The V and J ends lost 7 bases and 7 bases respectively, with 13 bases between them. From germline, CDR1 is LNHDA and CDR2 SQIVND (reference sequence).

V is TRBV19 and J is TRBJ1-6; possible D gene TRBD1, 5 bases. The CDR3 extends over 14 amino acids. In germline, CDR1 is LNHDA, CDR2 SQIVND (reference sequence). Trimming removed 5 bases from V and 6 bases from J, with 11 bases in between. Written as DNA, the CDR3 is TGTGCCAGTAGTGCCGACAGCTTTAATTCACCCCTCCACTTT. Translation gives CASSADSFNSPLHF.

This CDR3 is CASSEALYYGYTF. The CDR3 region has the DNA TGTGCCAGCAGTGAAGCGTTGTACTATGGCTACACCTTC. The rearrangement joins TRBV2 to TRBJ1-2; D is unresolved. CDR3 length: 13 residues. CDR1 SNHLY and CDR2 FYNNEI come from the germline V gene. Between the trimmed V and J ends, which lost 0 bases and 3 bases, there was a span of 5 bases.

The chain joins TRBV3-1 to TRBJ2-1; weak D call: TRBD1 (6 bases). Trimming left V 5 bases short and J 1 base short, with 18 bases between. Germline V gene sequence: CDR1 LGHDT, CDR2 YNNKEL (reference sequence). The CDR3 is made up of 17 amino acids. CDR3 sequence: CASSFLRGSRSYNEQFF. The CDR3 DNA is TGTGCCAGCAGCTTCCTCAGGGGCTCGAGGTCCTACAATGAGCAGTTCTTC.

The chain links TRBV30 to TRBJ1-1, with D hard to call. CDR1 and CDR2 (germline): GTSNPN, SVGIG (reference sequence). This CDR3 spans 13 amino acids. V was pared by 1 base and J by 0 bases, with 6 bases between. The CDR3 spells CAWSADMNTEAFF. The CDR3 coding sequence is TGTGCCTGGAGTGCAGATATGAACACTGAAGCTTTCTTT.

This chain joins TRBV5-4 and TRBJ2-7, with TRBD1 matching over 7 bases. Germline assignment: CDR1 SGHNT and CDR2 YYREEE (reference sequence). V trimming: 0 bases; J trimming: 4 bases; junction bases outside the gene matches: 7. The CDR3 sequence is 15 residues long. The CDR3, as DNA: TGTGCCAGCAGCTTGGGACAGGGAAGTGCGTACGAGCAGTACTTC. Translating gives CASSLGQGSAYEQYF. The variable domain in full, completed from reference TRBV5-4 and TRBJ2-7, reads ETGVTQSPTHLIKTRGQQVTLRCSSQSGHNTVSWYQQALGQGPQFIFQYYREEENGRGNFPPRFSGLQFPNYSSELNVNALELDDSALYLCASSLGQGSAYEQYFGPGTRLTVT.

This chain connects TRBV18 to TRBJ1-2; weak D call: TRBD1 (5 bases). CDR3 length: 13 amino acids. Germline V gives CDR1 KGHSH, CDR2 LQKENI. V dropped 0 bases and J dropped 3 bases, with 5 bases sitting between them. The CDR3 bases are TGTGCCAGCTCACCACCAGGGGACTATGGCTACACCTTC. Translation gives CASSPPGDYGYTF.

The V call is TRBV3-1, the J call TRBJ2-7, with no clear D. Trimming stripped 1 base from V and 2 bases from J, with 12 bases between. The germline CDR1 and CDR2 sequences are LGHDT and YNNKEL (reference sequence). The CDR3 runs to 15 residues. The CDR3 loop is CASSQAFVRTYEQYF. The CDR3 DNA is TGTGCCAGCAGCCAAGCATTTGTCAGAACCTACGAGCAGTACTTC.

This clonotype has only one observation. The rearrangement joins TRBV10-3 to TRBJ2-7; TRBD1 aligns across 8 bases. The CDR3 runs 14 residues. With V trimmed by 6 bases and J by 5 bases, 9 bases remained unmatched. Germline CDR1 is ENHRY and CDR2 is SYGVKD. The CDR3 here is CAISPVRGLDEQYF. The CDR3, as DNA: TGTGCCATCAGCCCCGTCAGGGGGCTTGACGAGCAGTACTTC.

The genes are TRBV6-5 and TRBJ2-2; D ambiguous. V dropped 1 base and J dropped 8 bases, with 8 bases sitting between them. The length of the CDR3 is 13 residues. Germline V gene data show CDR1 as MNHEY and CDR2 as SVGAGI. CDR3 protein: CASSYWRRGELFF. The CDR3 DNA reads TGTGCCAGCAGTTACTGGAGACGGGGGGAGCTGTTTTTT.